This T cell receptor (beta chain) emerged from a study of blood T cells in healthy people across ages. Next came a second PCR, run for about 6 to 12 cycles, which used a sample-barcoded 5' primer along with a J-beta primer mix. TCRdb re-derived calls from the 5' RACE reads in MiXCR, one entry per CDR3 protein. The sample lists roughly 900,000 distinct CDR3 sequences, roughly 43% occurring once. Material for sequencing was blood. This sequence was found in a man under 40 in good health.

This CDR3 is CASSVGGTGNEQYF. In DNA form, the CDR3 reads TGTGCCAGCAGCGTAGGCGGGACAGGGAACGAGCAGTACTTC. This chain links TRBV9 with TRBJ2-7; TRBD1 aligns across 9 bases. Germline loops: CDR1 SGDLS, CDR2 YYNGEE. There are 14 residues in the CDR3. The V segment lost 0 bases and the J segment 5 bases; nucleotides outside the gene matches: 3.